This TCR beta chain originates from a study of human T cells and chemical hapten exposure. General study findings and limits: Donors had alopecia, so their immune response may differ from healthy people's.

Time point reported: patch test 1, 2 weeks after DPC sensitization. The treatment here: therapeutic diphenylcyclopropenone sensitization with weekly scalp DPC. This CDR3 contains 15 residues. Germline CDR1 SEHNR, CDR2 FQNEAQ (reference sequence). TCRdb processed the RACE reads anew with MiXCR; each CDR3 protein has one entry. The sample contains 65,000 to 85,000 distinct CDR3 sequences, under 13% of which appear only once. Notes on this clonotype: Antigen specificity is unknown. It may be a read error: a sequence one base away is much more abundant.

The material was whole blood, obtained in connection with sensitization to the hapten diphenylcyclopropenone (DPC). V is TRBV7-9 and J is TRBJ2-5; no definite D call. This receptor was obtained from a woman aged 45 to 65 with alopecia areata. Some clones in this sample may be carry-over from other donors' samples. The CDR3 loop is CAISLVPRLGETQYF. The DNA for the CDR3 is TGTGCCATCAGCTTAGTCCCCAGGCTAGGAGAGACCCAGTACTTC.